This record concerns one T cell receptor beta chain sequence. The data were obtained in a study of control samples from healthy donors and cancer patients. The protocol was immunoSEQ multiplex PCR, while the TCRdb copy is restricted to in-frame clones and leaves out a portion. Here the sample spans 65,000 to 100,000 clones, roughly nine tenths being singletons. Sequencing input: blood. The TCR was taken from a man in his forties or fifties in good health.

This CDR3 is CASSFLTAGQSDTIYF. CDR3 nucleotide sequence: TGTGCCAGCAGCTTTCTAACCGCGGGACAGTCGGACACCATATATTTT. The chain employs TRBV7-9 and TRBJ1-3, with 7 nucleotides matching TRBD1. The CDR3 is made up of 16 amino acids. V lost 3 bases and J lost 8; bases outside the gene matches: 13. In germline, CDR1 is SEHNR, CDR2 FQNEAQ (reference sequence).